Each of the 14 T cell receptor beta chains below was sequenced from the same sample in a study of cytomegalovirus exposure and HLA in healthy donors. Primers: 60 Vbeta forward and 13 Jbeta reverse. TCRdb's copy holds only in-frame clones and misses some; the assay was immunoSEQ multiplex PCR. The table shows 150,000 or so clones, with roughly three quarters occurring only once. The sequenced material came from PBMCs. The receptors come from a male donor in good health and CMV-seronegative.

This clone came up once. The chain recombines TRBV5-3 with TRBJ1-5; 7 bases agree with TRBD1. TRBV5-3 carries the ORF label, with uncertain function. The V and J ends lost 5 bases and 0 bases, in that order; junction bases with no gene match: 20. The CDR3 totals 20 residues. The DNA of the CDR3 is TGTGCCAGAAGAGAGATTGAACGGCAGGGGGGAACTAATAGCAATCAGCCCCAGCATTTT. Protein: CARREIERQGGTNSNQPQHF.

The V call is TRBV4-3, the J call TRBJ2-3; D is ambiguous. V was clipped by 3 bases and J by 3 bases, with 7 bases between them. This CDR3 is built from 13 residues. Germline values: CDR1 LGHNA, CDR2 YSLEER. Here the CDR3 DNA reads TGCGCCAGCAGCCACCGTATGACAGATACGCAGTATTTT. This encodes CASSHRMTDTQYF.

For the CDR3, the DNA is TGTGCCAGCAGTTACTCGCGGCAGAAAGAGACCCAGTACTTC. Protein sequence: CASSYSRQKETQYF. V is TRBV6-5 and J is TRBJ2-5; D call uncertain. The CDR3 length is 14 residues. Germline CDR1 MNHEY, CDR2 SVGAGI. Trimming removed 0 bases at V and 3 bases at J, with 8 bases between.

This clone came up once. The CDR3 spells CASSLETGSPADTQYF. The CDR3 DNA follows: TGTGCCAGCAGCTTAGAGACCGGGAGCCCCGCAGATACGCAGTATTTT. V gene TRBV7-3 combines with J gene TRBJ2-3; tentative D call: TRBD2 (6 bases). Germline CDR1 reads SGHTA; CDR2 reads FQGTGA. Trimming stripped 2 bases from V and 4 bases from J, with 16 bases between. The CDR3 runs to 16 residues.

The genes are TRBV19 and TRBJ2-2; 10 bases match TRBD1. The germline V gene has CDR1 LNHDA and CDR2 SQIVND (reference sequence). The length of the CDR3 is 17 residues. V lost 1 base, J lost 4 bases, and 6 bases stayed unmatched. CDR3 DNA sequence: TGTGCCAGTAGTATAGGGATCGGGACAGGGGTCACCGGGGAGCTGTTTTTT. Its protein product is CASSIGIGTGVTGELFF.

The rearrangement joins TRBV6-7 to TRBJ2-2; D may be TRBD1 (6 bases). TRBV6-7 falls under the ORF class, with uncertain function. Deletions cut 0 bases from V and 6 bases from J, with 11 bases between. This CDR3 comprises 15 residues. The CDR3 region is CASSYSRGYAGELFF. The DNA for the CDR3 is TGTGCCAGCAGTTACTCGAGGGGGTACGCCGGGGAGCTGTTTTTT.

V gene TRBV10-2 combines with J gene TRBJ2-7; D ambiguous. The CDR3 totals 14 residues. Per germline, CDR1 WSHSY and CDR2 SAAADI. Trimming left V 2 bases short and J 1 base short, with 9 bases between. The CDR3 nucleotides read TGCGCCAGCAGTGAGATCCTCTTATCCTACGAGCAGTACTTC. Its translation is CASSEILLSYEQYF.

V is TRBV19 and J is TRBJ2-7; 8 nucleotides line up with TRBD1. CDR1 is LNHDA and CDR2 is SQIVND in the germline V gene (reference sequence). V shed 6 bases and J 2 bases; nucleotides not matched to a gene: 6. The CDR3 length is 14 residues. This CDR3 reads CASSRQGTTYEQYF. CDR3 DNA: TGTGCCAGTAGCAGACAGGGGACCACCTACGAGCAGTACTTC.

This chain connects TRBV16 to TRBJ2-2; 9 bases line up with TRBD2. The germline V gene has CDR1 KGHSY and CDR2 FQNENV. The CDR3 contains 18 residues. V was pared by 0 bases and J by 1 base, with 6 bases of the junction left unmatched. The CDR3: CASSQSYERGENTGELFF. CDR3 sequence (DNA): TGTGCCAGCAGCCAATCGTACGAGCGGGGGGAGAACACCGGGGAGCTGTTTTTT.

The V call is TRBV9, the J call TRBJ2-2; 7 bases agree with TRBD2. Trimming at V came to 0 bases and at J to 5 bases, leaving 7 bases not matched to a gene. The CDR3 has 16 amino acids. Germline lookup yields CDR1 SGDLS and CDR2 YYNGEE. CDR3: CASSVGTRLSTGELFF. CDR3 sequence (DNA): TGTGCCAGCAGCGTAGGGACTAGGTTGAGTACCGGGGAGCTGTTTTTT. The full variable domain, in which reference TRBV9 and TRBJ2-2 provide the parts outside the CDR3, is DSGVTQTPKHLITATGQRVTLRCSPRSGDLSVYWYQQSLDQGLQFLIQYYNGEERAKGNILERFSAQQFPDLHSELNLSSLELGDSALYFCASSVGTRLSTGELFFGEGSRLTVL.

This chain connects TRBV7-9 to TRBJ1-2, with a tentative D call TRBD1 (5 bases). The V and J ends lost 4 bases and 1 base respectively, with 10 bases between them. The CDR3 length is 14 residues. The germline gives CDR1 SEHNR, CDR2 FQNEAQ (reference sequence). This CDR3 is CASSSLGGNYGYTF. CDR3 in DNA: TGTGCCAGCAGCTCCTTGGGGGGTAACTATGGCTACACCTTC.

The gene calls are TRBV19 and TRBJ1-4; D unclear. V gave up 3 bases and J gave up 10 bases, with 9 bases separating them. The CDR3 consists of 12 residues. CDR1 and CDR2 from the germline V gene are LNHDA and SQIVND (reference sequence). The CDR3 is CASSMFNGKLFF. As DNA, the CDR3 is TGTGCCAGTAGTATGTTCAACGGAAAACTGTTTTTT.

This clone has more than one count but fewer than ten. The chain carries TRBV7-9 and TRBJ1-2; no definite D call. CDR1 and CDR2 from the germline V gene are SEHNR and FQNEAQ (reference sequence). Trimming took off 4 bases at V and 5 bases at J, with 5 bases between the two ends. This CDR3 spans 11 amino acids. The CDR3 region is CASSSVYGYTF. As DNA, the CDR3 is TGTGCCAGCAGCTCGGTGTATGGCTACACCTTC.

This chain uses TRBV5-4 with TRBJ2-1, with D perhaps matching TRBD2 (5 bases). Germline V gene data show CDR1 as SGHNT and CDR2 as YYREEE (reference sequence). V was trimmed by 0 bases and J by 7 bases, leaving 11 bases between them. The CDR3 has 14 residues. CDR3 bases: TGTGCCAGCAGCTTGGTGACTGAGGGAAATGAGCAGTTCTTC. This sequence encodes CASSLVTEGNEQFF.